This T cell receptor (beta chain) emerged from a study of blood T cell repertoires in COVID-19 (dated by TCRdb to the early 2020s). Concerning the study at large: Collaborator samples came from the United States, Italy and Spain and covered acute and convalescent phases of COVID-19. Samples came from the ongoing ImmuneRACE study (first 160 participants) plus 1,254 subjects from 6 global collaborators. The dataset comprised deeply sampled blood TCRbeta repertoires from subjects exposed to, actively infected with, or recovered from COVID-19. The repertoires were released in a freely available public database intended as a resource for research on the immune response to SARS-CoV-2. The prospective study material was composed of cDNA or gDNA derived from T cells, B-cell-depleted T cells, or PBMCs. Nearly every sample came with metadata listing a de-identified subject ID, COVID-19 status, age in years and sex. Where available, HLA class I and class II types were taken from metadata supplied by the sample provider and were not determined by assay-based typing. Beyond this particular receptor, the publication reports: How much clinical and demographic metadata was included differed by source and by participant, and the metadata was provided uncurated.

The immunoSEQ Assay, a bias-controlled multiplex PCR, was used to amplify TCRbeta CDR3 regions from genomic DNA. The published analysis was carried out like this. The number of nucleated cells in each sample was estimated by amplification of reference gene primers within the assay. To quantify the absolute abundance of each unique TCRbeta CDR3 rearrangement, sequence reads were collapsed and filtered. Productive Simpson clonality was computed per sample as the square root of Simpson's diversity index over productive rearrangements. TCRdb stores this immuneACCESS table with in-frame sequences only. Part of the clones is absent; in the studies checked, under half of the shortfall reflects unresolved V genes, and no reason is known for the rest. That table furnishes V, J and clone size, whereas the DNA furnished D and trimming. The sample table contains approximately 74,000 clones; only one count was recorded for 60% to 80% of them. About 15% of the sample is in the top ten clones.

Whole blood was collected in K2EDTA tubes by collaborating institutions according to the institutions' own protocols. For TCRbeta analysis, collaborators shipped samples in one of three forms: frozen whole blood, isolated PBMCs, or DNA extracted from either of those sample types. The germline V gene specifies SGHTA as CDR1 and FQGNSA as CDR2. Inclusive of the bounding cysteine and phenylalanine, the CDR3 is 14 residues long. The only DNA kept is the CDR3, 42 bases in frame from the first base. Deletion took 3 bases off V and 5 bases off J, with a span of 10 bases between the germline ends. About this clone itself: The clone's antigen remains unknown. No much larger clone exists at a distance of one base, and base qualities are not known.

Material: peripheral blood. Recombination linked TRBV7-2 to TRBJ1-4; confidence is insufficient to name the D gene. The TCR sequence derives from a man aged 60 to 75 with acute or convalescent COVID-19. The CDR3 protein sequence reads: CASSLRVGNEKLFF. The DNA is TGTGCCAGCAGCTTGAGGGTGGGAAATGAAAAACTGTTTTTT.